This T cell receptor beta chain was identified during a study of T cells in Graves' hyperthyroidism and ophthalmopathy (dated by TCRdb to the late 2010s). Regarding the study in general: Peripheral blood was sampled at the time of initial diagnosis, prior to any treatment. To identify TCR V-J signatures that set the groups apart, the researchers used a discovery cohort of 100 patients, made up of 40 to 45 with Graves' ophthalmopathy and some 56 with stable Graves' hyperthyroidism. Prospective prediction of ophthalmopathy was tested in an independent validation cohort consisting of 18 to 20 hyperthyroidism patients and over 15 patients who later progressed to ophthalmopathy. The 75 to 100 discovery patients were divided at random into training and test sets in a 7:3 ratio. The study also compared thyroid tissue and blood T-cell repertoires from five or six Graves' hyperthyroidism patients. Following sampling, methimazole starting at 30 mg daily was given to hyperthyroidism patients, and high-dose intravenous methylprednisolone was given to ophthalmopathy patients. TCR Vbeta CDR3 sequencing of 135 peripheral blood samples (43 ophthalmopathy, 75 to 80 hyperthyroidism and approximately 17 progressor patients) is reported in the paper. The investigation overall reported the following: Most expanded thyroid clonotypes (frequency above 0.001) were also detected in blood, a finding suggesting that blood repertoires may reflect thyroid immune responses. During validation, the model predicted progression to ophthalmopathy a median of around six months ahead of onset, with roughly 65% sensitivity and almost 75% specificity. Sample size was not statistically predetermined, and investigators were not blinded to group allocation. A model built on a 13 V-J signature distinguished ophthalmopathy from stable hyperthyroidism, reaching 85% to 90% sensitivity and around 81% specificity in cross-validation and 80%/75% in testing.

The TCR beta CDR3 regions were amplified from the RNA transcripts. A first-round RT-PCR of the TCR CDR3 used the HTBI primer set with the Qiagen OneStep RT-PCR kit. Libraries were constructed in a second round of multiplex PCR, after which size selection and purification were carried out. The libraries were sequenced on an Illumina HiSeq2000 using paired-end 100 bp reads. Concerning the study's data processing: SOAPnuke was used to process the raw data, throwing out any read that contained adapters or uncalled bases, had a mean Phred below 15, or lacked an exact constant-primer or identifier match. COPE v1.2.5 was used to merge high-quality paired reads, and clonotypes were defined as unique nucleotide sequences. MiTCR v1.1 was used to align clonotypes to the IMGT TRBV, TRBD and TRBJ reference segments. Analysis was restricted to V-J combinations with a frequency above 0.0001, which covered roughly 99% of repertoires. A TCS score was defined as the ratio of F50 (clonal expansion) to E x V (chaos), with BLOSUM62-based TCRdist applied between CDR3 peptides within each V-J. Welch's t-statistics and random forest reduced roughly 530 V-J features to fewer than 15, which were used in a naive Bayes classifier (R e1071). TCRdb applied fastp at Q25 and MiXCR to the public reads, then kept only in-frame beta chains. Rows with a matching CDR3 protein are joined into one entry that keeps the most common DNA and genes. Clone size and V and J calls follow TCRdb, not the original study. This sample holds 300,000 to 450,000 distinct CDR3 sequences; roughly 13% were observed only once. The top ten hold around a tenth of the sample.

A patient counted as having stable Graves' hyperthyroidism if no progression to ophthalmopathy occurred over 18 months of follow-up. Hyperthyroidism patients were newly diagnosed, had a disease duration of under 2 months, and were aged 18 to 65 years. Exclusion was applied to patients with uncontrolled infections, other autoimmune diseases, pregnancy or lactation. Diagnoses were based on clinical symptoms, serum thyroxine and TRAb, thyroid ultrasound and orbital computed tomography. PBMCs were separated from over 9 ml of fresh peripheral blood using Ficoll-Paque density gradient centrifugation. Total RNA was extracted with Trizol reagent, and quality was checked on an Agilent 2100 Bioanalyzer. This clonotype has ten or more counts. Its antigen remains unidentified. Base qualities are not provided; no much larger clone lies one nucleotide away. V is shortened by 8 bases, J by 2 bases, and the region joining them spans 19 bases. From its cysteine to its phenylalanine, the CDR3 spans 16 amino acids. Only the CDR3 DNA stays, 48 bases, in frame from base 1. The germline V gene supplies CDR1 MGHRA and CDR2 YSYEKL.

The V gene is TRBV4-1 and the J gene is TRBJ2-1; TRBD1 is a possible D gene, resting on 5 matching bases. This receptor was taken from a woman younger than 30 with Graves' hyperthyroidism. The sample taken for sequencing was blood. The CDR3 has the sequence CASGQLDILTYNEQFF. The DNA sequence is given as TGCGCCAGCGGGCAATTGGACATCCTGACCTACAATGAGCAGTTCTTC.